This TCR beta chain was recovered during a study of CD8 T cells in Susac syndrome. As for this clonotype: The target antigen is unknown.

Negative isolation yielded CD4+ and CD8+ T cells, and FACS enriched TEMRA cells. Study observations and caveats: As the study acknowledged, the number of individuals who were part of its TCR sequencing and HLA analysis was relatively small.

The RNA input was about 0.45 to 1 ug, and it was reverse transcribed with random hexamers. TCRdb ran MiXCR on the immunoSEQ multiplex PCR reads and lists one entry per CDR3 protein. The sample carries 160,000 or so distinct CDR3 sequences, roughly 94% recorded once. The TCR was taken from a human donor with Susac syndrome. Sequenced material: CD4+ T cells from PBMCs.

CDR3 coding DNA: TGTGCCAGCAGCCGGGCCACGAGCTCCTACAATGAGCAGTTCTTC. Amino acid sequence: CASSRATSSYNEQFF. The rearrangement links TRBV16 to TRBJ2-1; D gene uncertain. Germline-derived CDR1 and CDR2 are KGHSY and FQNENV. This CDR3 region has 15 residues. The V end lost 4 bases, the J end lost 0 bases, and 10 bases lay between the germline ends.